Shown below are 27 T cell receptor beta chains from a single sample sequenced in a study of identical twins. TCRdb recomputed calls from the 5' RACE reads with MiXCR, one row per CDR3 protein. The sample has roughly 770,000 distinct CDR3 sequences, 15% to 20% seen once. These same records also appear under a second study, on T cells expressing NK-cell markers.

Sequencing was carried out using PBMCs. Source of these receptors: a woman aged 18 to 35 in good health.

This clonotype was seen more than once but under ten times. This chain links TRBV6-6 with TRBJ2-7; TRBD1 matches 9 bases. Germline CDR1 is MNHNY and CDR2 is SVGAGI (reference sequence). V lost 6 bases and J lost 6; bases outside the gene matches: 6. The CDR3 totals 13 residues. The CDR3 DNA sequence: TGTGCCAGCAGGGGGACAGGGAAGCGCGAGCAGTACTTC. The encoded protein is CASRGTGKREQYF.

This clonotype came up many times. V usage is TRBV29-1 and J usage is TRBJ2-1, with a possible D match to TRBD2 (5 bases). The CDR3 is made up of 13 amino acids. The V gene's germline CDR1 is SQVTM and CDR2 ANQGSEA. V shed 4 bases and J shed 4 bases, with 11 bases lying between them. CDR3 protein: CSVGASIYNEQFF. The CDR3, as DNA: TGCAGCGTTGGGGCTAGCATTTACAATGAGCAGTTCTTC.

The rearrangement uses TRBV10-3 and TRBJ2-3, with D unresolved. The CDR3 loop spans 14 amino acids. The V end lost 1 base, the J end lost 4 bases, and 9 bases lay between the germline ends. CDR1 is ENHRY, CDR2 SYGVKD, per germline. In nucleotides, the CDR3 is TGTGCCATCAGTGAGTTGAAGGTCGCAGATACGCAGTATTTT. The encoded protein is CAISELKVADTQYF.

This clonotype has at least ten counts. V is TRBV20-1 and J is TRBJ1-5, with TRBD1 as a possible D gene (6 bases). The CDR3 loop spans 13 amino acids. Germline V gene data show CDR1 as DFQATT and CDR2 as SNEGSKA (reference sequence). The V end lost 5 bases, the J end lost 0 bases, and 8 bases lay between the germline ends. The CDR3 region is CSALGHSNQPQHF. Here the CDR3 DNA reads TGCAGTGCTCTGGGACATAGCAATCAGCCCCAGCATTTT.

The chain joins TRBV20-1 to TRBJ2-1; D is perhaps TRBD2 (5 bases). Germline V gene lookup returns CDR1 DFQATT and CDR2 SNEGSKA (reference sequence). The CDR3 has 13 amino acids. V lost 3 bases and J 8 bases, leaving 14 bases between the germline ends. The CDR3 nucleotides are TGCAGTGCTAGCGGGGTATACTGGTATGAGCAGTTCTTC. Protein: CSASGVYWYEQFF.

This clonotype was recorded a few times. The chain employs TRBV12-3 or TRBV12-4 and TRBJ2-1; no firm D call. The CDR3 contains 15 residues. Between the trimmed V and J ends, which lost 0 bases and 4 bases, there was a span of 10 bases. CDR3 in amino acids: CASSLAGPDYNEQFF. In DNA form, the CDR3 reads TGTGCCAGCAGTTTAGCAGGTCCGGATTACAATGAGCAGTTCTTC.

The rearrangement uses TRBV3-1 and TRBJ1-2; no clear D gene. Germline lookup yields CDR1 LGHDT and CDR2 YNNKEL (reference sequence). V lost 4 bases and J 5 bases, leaving 11 bases between the germline ends. The CDR3 has 13 residues. As DNA, the CDR3 is TGTGCCAGCAGCCCCGCCGCCGCTTATGGCTACACCTTC. Its translation: CASSPAAAYGYTF.

This clonotype was counted a few times. V usage is TRBV15 and J usage is TRBJ1-2, with D uncertain. V gave up 0 bases and J gave up 7 bases, with 9 bases separating them. Germline loops: CDR1 LNHNV, CDR2 YYDKDF (reference sequence). This CDR3 is 13 amino acids long. The CDR3 reads CATSRDPDGGYTF. The CDR3 nucleotides read TGTGCCACCAGCAGAGATCCGGATGGTGGCTACACCTTC.

J is TRBJ1-2 and V is TRBV5-1; the match to TRBD1 covers 9 bases. The CDR3 is 14 residues long. Germline V gene data show CDR1 as SGHRS and CDR2 as YFSETQ. Unmatched junction bases numbered 4, after V lost 0 bases and J lost 7 bases. The CDR3 DNA sequence: TGCGCCAGCAGCTTGGAAGGGACAGGGCTTGGCTACACCTTC. It codes for CASSLEGTGLGYTF.

V gene TRBV5-6 combines with J gene TRBJ2-7; 9 bases are a match to TRBD2. In germline, CDR1 is SGHDT, CDR2 YYEEEE. The V and J ends lost 5 bases and 7 bases, in that order; junction bases with no gene match: 10. The CDR3 length is 14 residues. CDR3 sequence: CASSPSIGLAEQYF. The DNA of the CDR3 is TGTGCCAGCAGTCCTTCCATCGGACTAGCGGAGCAGTACTTC. The complete variable domain, with remaining parts taken from reference TRBV5-6 and TRBJ2-7, reads DAGVTQSPTHLIKTRGQQVTLRCSPKSGHDTVSWYQQALGQGPQFIFQYYEEEERQRGNFPDRFSGHQFPNYSSELNVNALLLGDSALYLCASSPSIGLAEQYFGPGTRLTVT.

This chain uses TRBV20-1 with TRBJ2-1, with a possible D match to TRBD2 (5 bases). Per germline, CDR1 DFQATT and CDR2 SNEGSKA (reference sequence). V was clipped by 3 bases and J by 1 base, with 19 bases between them. This CDR3 spans 17 amino acids. CDR3 protein: CSARKGGGSISYNEQFF. DNA of the CDR3: TGCAGTGCTAGGAAAGGAGGCGGCTCCATTTCCTACAATGAGCAGTTCTTC.

This clonotype was seen repeatedly, ten times or more. The chain has TRBV6-5 and TRBJ2-2; D ambiguous. CDR1 and CDR2 from the germline V gene are MNHEY and SVGAGI. Between the trimmed V and J ends, which lost 2 bases and 5 bases, there was a span of 6 bases. The CDR3 spans 13 residues. The CDR3, as DNA: TGTGCCAGCAGTTACAAGGAGACCGGGGAGCTGTTTTTT. Its translation is CASSYKETGELFF.

The rearrangement joins TRBV11-3 to TRBJ2-3; D gene ambiguous. The CDR3 contains 14 residues. CDR1 and CDR2 (germline): SGHNT, YENEEA. Deletions cut 2 bases from V and 3 bases from J, with 9 bases between. For the CDR3, the DNA is TGTGCCAGCAGCTTATCGGAGTTGACAGATACGCAGTATTTT. It is translated as CASSLSELTDTQYF. The full variable domain, its missing parts supplied by reference TRBV11-3 and TRBJ2-3, is EAGVVQSPRYKIIEKKQPVAFWCNPISGHNTLYWYLQNLGQGPELLIRYENEEAVDDSQLPKDRFSAERLKGVDSTLKIQPAELGDSAVYLCASSLSELTDTQYFGPGTRLTVL.

This clonotype appeared a few times. CDR3 nucleotides: TGCGCCAGCAGCCAAGAATACGGCTACGAGCAGTACTTC. This translates into CASSQEYGYEQYF. The chain is built from TRBV4-3 and TRBJ2-7; no firm D call. The CDR3 loop spans 13 amino acids. Germline V CDR1 and CDR2: LGHNA, YSLEER. The V end lost 0 bases, the J end lost 3 bases, and 6 bases lay between the germline ends.

The sample holds a few counts of this clonotype. The rearrangement links TRBV15 to TRBJ2-7, with TRBD2 matching 7 bases. Germline values: CDR1 LNHNV, CDR2 YYDKDF (reference sequence). The CDR3 consists of 16 residues. J lost 2 bases, V lost 0 bases, and 7 bases had no gene match. CDR3 amino acids: CATSRDGREVTYEQYF. The CDR3, as DNA: TGTGCCACCAGCAGAGATGGGAGGGAGGTCACCTACGAGCAGTACTTC.

This clonotype was detected many times. The chain is built from TRBV15 and TRBJ2-7; D gene ambiguous. Trimming took off 0 bases at V and 0 bases at J, with 6 bases between the two ends. The CDR3 totals 14 residues. Looked up from germline, CDR1 is LNHNV and CDR2 is YYDKDF (reference sequence). CDR3 DNA sequence: TGTGCCACCAGCAGAGATTCGGGCTCCTACGAGCAGTACTTC. This sequence encodes CATSRDSGSYEQYF.

This clonotype was counted only a few times. The chain recombines TRBV20-1 with TRBJ2-1; 8 bases map to TRBD1. This CDR3 region has 13 residues. V lost 5 bases, J lost 7 bases, and 7 bases stayed unmatched. Germline CDR1 is DFQATT and CDR2 is SNEGSKA (reference sequence). The CDR3 region has the DNA TGCAGTGCTGACGACAGGGGTCAGAATGAGCAGTTCTTC. Translating it yields CSADDRGQNEQFF.

This clonotype has just a few counts. CDR3 sequence (DNA): TGTGCCAGCAGCGGAACGGGACGGACTAACTATGGCTACACCTTC. Protein sequence: CASSGTGRTNYGYTF. This rearrangement joins TRBV5-6 to TRBJ1-2; tentative D call: TRBD1 (5 bases). V gave up 4 bases and J gave up 0 bases, with 13 bases separating them. This CDR3 is built from 15 residues. CDR1 SGHDT and CDR2 YYEEEE come from the germline V gene.

V usage is TRBV20-1 and J usage is TRBJ2-5, with a possible D match to TRBD2 (7 bases). This CDR3 spans 15 amino acids. Germline CDR1 DFQATT, CDR2 SNEGSKA (reference sequence). V was cut by 1 base and J by 0 bases, with 12 bases left in between. CDR3 nucleotides: TGCAGTGCTAGAGGGGGGGGCGGGTACCAAGAGACCCAGTACTTC. This encodes CSARGGGGYQETQYF.

The chain has TRBV20-1 and TRBJ1-1, with D possibly matching TRBD1 (6 bases). From germline, CDR1 is DFQATT and CDR2 SNEGSKA (reference sequence). CDR3 length: 15 amino acids. With 5 bases removed from V and 4 bases from J, the gap between germline ends came to 20 bases. The CDR3 here is CSAQDRPGRGTEAFF. Written as DNA, the CDR3 is TGCAGTGCTCAAGACAGGCCAGGGCGGGGCACTGAAGCTTTCTTT.

The J gene is TRBJ2-2, the V gene TRBV10-3; D possibly uses TRBD1 or TRBD2 (5 bases each). The CDR3 extends over 16 amino acids. V shed 3 bases and J shed 5 bases, with 16 bases lying between them. The germline CDR1 and CDR2 sequences are ENHRY and SYGVKD. CDR3 nucleotide sequence: TGTGCCATCAGTGACCCCGGGACCCGAGGAACCGGGGAGCTGTTTTTT. This translates into CAISDPGTRGTGELFF.

J is TRBJ2-3 and V is TRBV4-3; perhaps TRBD2 as D (5 bases). This CDR3 has 13 amino acids. Trimming shortened V by 4 bases and J by 7 bases, and 12 bases separated the two germline ends. CDR1 is LGHNA and CDR2 is YSLEER in the germline V gene. CDR3 residues: CASSPGPGNTQYF. The DNA for the CDR3 is TGCGCCAGCAGCCCAGGACCGGGGAATACGCAGTATTTT.

With regard to this clonotype: The junction shows a germline mismatch at one end, possibly a read error. The chain couples TRBV12-3 or TRBV12-4 to TRBJ2-5; D is possibly TRBD2 (6 bases). There are 13 residues in the CDR3. This CDR3 reads CASSITLPEGRSF. The CDR3 DNA follows: TGTGCCAGCAGCATAACGTTACCGGAGGGCCGGTCGTTC.

The chain links TRBV3-1 to TRBJ2-7; D uncertain. Trimming cost V 2 bases and J 3 bases, with 11 bases left between them. Germline assignment: CDR1 LGHDT and CDR2 YNNKEL (reference sequence). CDR3 size: 14 residues. CDR3 in DNA: TGTGCCAGCAGCCAAATTAAGCGTAGCTACGAGCAGTACTTC. Its protein is CASSQIKRSYEQYF.

The V and J genes are TRBV15 and TRBJ2-7; D call uncertain. Germline V gene sequence: CDR1 LNHNV, CDR2 YYDKDF (reference sequence). The CDR3 extends over 13 amino acids. V lost 0 bases and J lost 3, with 6 bases in between. As DNA, the CDR3 is TGTGCCACCAGCAGAGAAAGAGGCTACGAGCAGTACTTC. It is translated as CATSRERGYEQYF.

J is TRBJ1-5 and V is TRBV6-1; D not certain. Trimming took off 5 bases at V and 4 bases at J, with 12 bases between the two ends. Germline assignment: CDR1 MNHNS and CDR2 SASEGT. The CDR3 sequence is 14 residues long. The CDR3 DNA is TGTGCCAGCAGTCCGACAAACCGGAATCAGCCCCAGCATTTT. Protein sequence: CASSPTNRNQPQHF.

The CDR3, as DNA: TGCAGTGCTAGAGATCGGCGGGGTTACAATGAGCAGTTCTTC. This gives the protein CSARDRRGYNEQFF. The rearrangement links TRBV20-1 to TRBJ2-1; D perhaps matches TRBD2 (6 bases). There are 14 residues in the CDR3. V was shortened by 0 bases and J by 4 bases, with 10 bases between the two germline ends. CDR1 is DFQATT, CDR2 SNEGSKA, per germline (reference sequence).